This T cell receptor (beta chain) was found in a study of CD8 T cells in ankylosing spondylitis. This clonotype came up many times. Quantitative barcoded 5'-RACE was used to prepare TCR beta libraries. TCRdb reanalysed the 5' RACE reads using MiXCR and keeps one entry per CDR3 protein. The data hold roughly 120,000 distinct CDR3 sequences, with about 13% observed a single time. CDR3 length: 15 amino acids. CDR1 SGHRS and CDR2 YFSETQ come from the germline V gene. Trimming stripped 0 bases from V and 2 bases from J, with 11 bases between. This receptor was identified in a female donor with ankylosing spondylitis or in good health (not recorded which). The V gene is TRBV5-1, the J gene TRBJ2-5, with D hard to call. The sample was blood, either unsorted or a sorted T cell fraction (not recorded which). The CDR3 reads CASSLGLGPQETQYF. In DNA form, the CDR3 reads TGCGCCAGCAGCTTGGGACTTGGCCCGCAAGAGACCCAGTACTTC.